This T cell receptor (beta chain) comes out of a study of somatic mutations in cytotoxic T cells in rheumatoid arthritis. The overall study: Nearly 100% purity was obtained when some V beta antibody-stained T-cell populations were flow-sorted; these included V beta1+ cells sequenced for TCRB.

Authors' data handling: After comparison against published virus-specific TCRB sequences, only a few of the patient CD8+ clones larger than 1% turned out to match them. This table comes from immunoSEQ multiplex PCR, and its TCRdb copy is limited to in-frame clones, with some not included. V and J calls and clone size are copied from that table; D and trimming were computed from the DNA. In the table there are 2,000 to 2,500 clones, 85% of which are singletons. By positive magnetic bead selection, CD4+ and CD8+ cells were isolated, and their purity was checked by flow cytometry. The CDR3 loop spans 14 amino acids. Germline CDR1 SGHAT, CDR2 FQDESV (reference sequence). Trimming removed 5 bases at V and 3 bases at J, with 14 bases between. For this clone: The antigen remains unidentified.

Study-wide results and caveats: A single CD8+ clone exceeded 20% of CD8+ cells in 8 of 65 patients.

This TCR derives from a man in his sixties with rheumatoid arthritis. The chain combines TRBV11-1 with TRBJ2-7; a weak D match, TRBD2 (6 bases). The sequenced material came from CD8+ T cells sorted from blood. The CDR3: CASSHGGGFYEQYF. The CDR3 DNA follows: TGTGCCAGCAGCCATGGAGGAGGGTTCTACGAGCAGTACTTC.